This T cell receptor beta chain was recovered during a study of T cell repertoires in urothelial bladder cancer (dated by TCRdb to between 2017 and 2020). Turning to the overall study: Of the 12 resected lesions, three were clinical stage cT0, three were cTa, three were cT1 and three were cT2 or greater. The study compared clonality of the TCR repertoire in bladder tumors against clonality in benign bladder inflammation. Approximately twelve patients with bladder lesions who were undergoing transurethral resection were prospectively identified. Some eleven resected bladder lesions, made up of urothelial carcinoma (UC+) and benign (UC-) specimens, were studied. Here is what the overall study found, with its caveats: Urothelial carcinoma specimens contained fewer T cells than benign specimens, with a median of around 5,600 versus 24,000. Carcinoma specimens had a median tumor infiltrating lymphocyte percentage of 2% to 2.5%, while benign specimens had a median of 12%. In carcinoma specimens a single T-cell clone made up as much as 17% of infiltrating lymphocytes, compared with 2% in benign specimens.

Resected bladder lesions in which urothelial carcinoma was absent were designated as benign (UC-) specimens. Bladder lesion specimens were collected at transurethral resection and stored at -80C. DNA was isolated from the bladder specimens obtained at transurethral resection. As regards this clone: The clone's antigen remains unknown. The sample holds no much larger clone one base away, and base qualities are not on file.

The immunoSEQ assay was used to sequence the CDR3 region of the TCR beta chain. In the paper's pipeline: For every specimen, the T-cell fraction, clonal dominance and maximum TCR clone frequency were calculated. The source is immuneACCESS, and TCRdb retained only in-frame sequences with V and J called. Part of the clones is not carried over; for the studies checked, unresolved V genes explain less than half of this, and the remainder is unexplained. V, J and clone size are taken as reported in that table, and D and trimming were inferred from the DNA itself. The sample yields some 11,000 clones; approximately 71% were counted once. 6.5% to 8.5% of the sample lies in the top ten. Trimming removed 10 bases from V and 4 bases from J, leaving 13 bases between the germline ends. There are 12 amino acids in the CDR3, from cysteine to phenylalanine inclusive. The read is trimmed to its CDR3 DNA, 36 bases read in frame from base 1. From the germline V gene (reference sequence), CDR1 is MNHNY and CDR2 is SVGAGI.

The sample was tumor-infiltrating cells from bladder cancer. The V and J genes are TRBV6-6 and TRBJ1-2, with the D gene not clear enough to name. The origin of this receptor is a human donor with a benign inflammatory bladder lesion. At the DNA level, the sequence is TGTGCCACTGCCCGGACTGTCTATGGCTACACCTTC. This sequence encodes CATARTVYGYTF.